These 29 T cell receptor beta chains originate from one sample sequenced in a study of cytotoxic CD8 clonotypes in ibrutinib-treated CLL. The data were produced by immunoSEQ multiplex PCR, yet TCRdb's version contains in-frame clones alone and is incomplete. This sample has over 120,000 clones, with 80% found just once. The sample in question was PBMCs, obtained after 36 months of ibrutinib treatment. The receptors shown here come from a human donor with chronic lymphocytic leukemia.

In regard to this clone: Other nucleotide sequences from this sample produce the same CDR3. This chain links TRBV5-1 with TRBJ1-2, with 7 bases identical to TRBD1. With 0 bases clipped from V and 4 bases from J, the junction kept 3 bases outside the gene matches. The CDR3 has 14 residues. Germline lookup yields CDR1 SGHRS and CDR2 YFSETQ. CDR3 sequence (DNA): TGCGCCAGCAGCTTGGGACAGGGTGGCTATGGCTACACCTTC. Translated: CASSLGQGGYGYTF.

This rearrangement joins TRBV6-5 to TRBJ1-5; D unresolved. Germline values: CDR1 MNHEY, CDR2 SVGAGI. This CDR3 has 14 residues. Trimming stripped 0 bases from V and 4 bases from J, with 7 bases between. CDR3 coding DNA: TGTGCCAGCAGTTACTCGGTGTCAAATCAGCCCCAGCATTTT. This translates into CASSYSVSNQPQHF.

The CDR3 DNA sequence: TGTGCCACCAGCAGAGGTCGGGGGAAAGAGACCCAGTACTTC. Protein: CATSRGRGKETQYF. The chain uses TRBV15 and TRBJ2-5; a weak D match, TRBD2 (6 bases). This CDR3 is built from 14 residues. V lost 1 base, J lost 3 bases, and 9 bases lay in between. Germline lookup yields CDR1 LNHNV and CDR2 YYDKDF (reference sequence).

This clone has only a few counts. The chain has TRBV29-1 and TRBJ2-1; D might be TRBD2 (6 bases). Germline values: CDR1 SQVTM, CDR2 ANQGSEA. This CDR3 comprises 13 residues. Trimming pared 8 bases from V and 7 bases from J, leaving 18 bases between. The CDR3 protein is CSSEPGLVNEQFF. Written as DNA, the CDR3 is TGCAGCTCGGAGCCGGGACTTGTGAATGAGCAGTTCTTC.

The chain carries TRBV7-2 and TRBJ2-1; a weak D match, TRBD2 (6 bases). V gave up 4 bases and J gave up 7 bases, with 17 bases separating them. The CDR3 contains 15 residues. The germline V gene has CDR1 SGHTA and CDR2 FQGNSA. CDR3 DNA: TGTGCCAGCAGCTACAGACTAGGGGCGTGGAATGAGCAGTTCTTC. Protein: CASSYRLGAWNEQFF.

This chain uses TRBV5-1 with TRBJ2-7; 8 nucleotides line up with TRBD1. Trimming took 4 bases from V and 0 from J; bases not matched to a gene: 3. The CDR3 spans 14 residues. Germline V CDR1 and CDR2: SGHRS, YFSETQ. CDR3 bases: TGCGCCAGCAGCCCCCAGGGGGCCTCCTACGAGCAGTACTTC. Translation gives CASSPQGASYEQYF.

The chain joins TRBV6-5 to TRBJ2-7, with 9 bases identical to TRBD1. V lost 0 bases, J lost 4 bases, and 7 bases stayed unmatched. Germline V gene lookup returns CDR1 MNHEY and CDR2 SVGAGI. The CDR3 is 16 amino acids. This CDR3 is CASSYSWTGVGYEQYF. The CDR3 DNA follows: TGTGCCAGCAGTTACTCTTGGACAGGGGTTGGATACGAGCAGTACTTC.

The CDR3 coding sequence is TGTGCCAGCAGTAGGGGTGGAGAGACCCAGTACTTC. The encoded protein is CASSRGGETQYF. The V gene is TRBV2, the J gene TRBJ2-5, with D maybe TRBD1 (5 bases). CDR1 and CDR2 (germline): SNHLY, FYNNEI. This CDR3 spans 12 amino acids. Between the trimmed V and J ends, which lost 5 bases and 4 bases, there was a span of 8 bases.

V usage is TRBV14 and J usage is TRBJ1-6; no firm D call. Germline-derived CDR1 and CDR2 are SGHDN and FVKESK. Trimming took off 3 bases at V and 11 bases at J, with 14 bases between the two ends. The CDR3 extends over 14 amino acids. Written as DNA, the CDR3 is TGTGCCAGCAGCCACCCCCCTGGCCGGGCACCCCTCCACTTT. Translating it yields CASSHPPGRAPLHF.

The chain is built from TRBV6-1 and TRBJ2-7; D is unresolved. V was pared by 5 bases and J by 0 bases, with 11 bases between. Germline loops: CDR1 MNHNS, CDR2 SASEGT. The CDR3 spans 14 residues. CDR3 region: CASSLGGPSYEQYF. Written as DNA, the CDR3 is TGTGCCAGCAGTCTGGGTGGACCCTCCTACGAGCAGTACTTC.

The count of this clone is one. The rearrangement uses TRBV5-1 and TRBJ1-4; 7 bases match TRBD1. Per the germline V gene, CDR1 is SGHRS and CDR2 is YFSETQ. The CDR3 extends over 13 amino acids. Unmatched junction bases numbered 0, after V lost 0 bases and J lost 7 bases. The DNA for the CDR3 is TGCGCCAGCAGCTTGGGGGACAGTGAAAAACTGTTTTTT. Amino acids: CASSLGDSEKLFF.

The V and J genes are TRBV7-9 and TRBJ2-5, with D possibly being TRBD1 (7 bases). This CDR3 region has 14 residues. The V and J ends lost 5 bases and 1 base respectively, with 11 bases between them. Germline V gene data show CDR1 as SEHNR and CDR2 as FQNEAQ (reference sequence). The CDR3 here is CASSRGTAQETQYF. Here the CDR3 DNA reads TGTGCCAGCAGCCGGGGGACAGCCCAAGAGACCCAGTACTTC. Complete variable domain (other parts from reference TRBV7-9 and TRBJ2-5): DTGVSQNPRHKITKRGQNVTFRCDPISEHNRLYWYRQTLGQGPEFLTYFQNEAQLEKSRLLSDRFSAERPKGSFSTLEIQRTEQGDSAMYLCASSRGTAQETQYFGPGTRLLVL.

This chain uses TRBV2 with TRBJ2-3, with D possibly TRBD1 on 6 matching bases. The CDR3 length is 14 residues. Germline V gene data show CDR1 as SNHLY and CDR2 as FYNNEI. V lost 4 bases and J lost 5, with 13 bases in between. The CDR3 sequence is CASSAQLGGDTQYF. The CDR3 DNA is TGTGCCAGCAGTGCCCAACTAGGGGGAGATACGCAGTATTTT.

The V gene is TRBV15, the J gene TRBJ2-7, with D maybe TRBD1 (5 bases). This CDR3 spans 11 amino acids. Germline-derived CDR1 and CDR2 are LNHNV and YYDKDF (reference sequence). Trimming shortened V by 4 bases and J by 5 bases, and 6 bases separated the two germline ends. The CDR3 nucleotides are TGTGCCACCAGCACAGGGCACGAGCAGTACTTC. Residues: CATSTGHEQYF.

The table lists this clone with a few counts. The chain is built from TRBV5-1 and TRBJ1-1, with 9 positions matching TRBD1. The CDR3 has 16 amino acids. Trimming at V came to 2 bases and at J to 1 base, leaving 6 bases not matched to a gene. CDR1 and CDR2 (germline): SGHRS, YFSETQ. As DNA, the CDR3 is TGCGCCAGCAGCTTCGGGACAGGGCGGGGGAACACTGAAGCTTTCTTT. Translated: CASSFGTGRGNTEAFF.

The chain has TRBV7-9 and TRBJ1-4; 8 bases map to TRBD1. J gave up 3 bases and V 6 bases, and 6 bases lay outside the gene matches. This CDR3 is built from 15 residues. The V gene's germline CDR1 is SEHNR and CDR2 FQNEAQ (reference sequence). CDR3 bases: TGTGCCAGCAGGCGAAGACAGGGGTCTAATGAAAAACTGTTTTTT. Translation: CASRRRQGSNEKLFF.

This clone has just one count. The V call is TRBV30, the J call TRBJ1-6, with D possibly being TRBD1 (5 bases). The CDR3 spans 16 residues. Per germline, CDR1 GTSNPN and CDR2 SVGIG (reference sequence). V shed 2 bases and J shed 10 bases, with 21 bases lying between them. CDR3 region: CAWSPKGPGGWSPLHF. In DNA, the CDR3 is TGTGCCTGGAGTCCCAAAGGTCCGGGGGGGTGGTCACCCCTCCACTTT.

The gene calls are TRBV7-3 and TRBJ2-5; 8 bases are a match to TRBD2. Germline assignment: CDR1 SGHTA and CDR2 FQGTGA. J gave up 4 bases and V 8 bases, and 12 bases lay outside the gene matches. CDR3 length: 15 amino acids. Here the CDR3 reads CASGTSGKKGETQYF. The CDR3 DNA is TGTGCCAGCGGAACTAGCGGAAAAAAGGGAGAGACCCAGTACTTC.

The chain joins TRBV7-3 to TRBJ2-7, with 13 bases identical to TRBD2. CDR3 length: 15 residues. J gave up 5 bases and V 5 bases, and 6 bases lay outside the gene matches. Germline CDR1 is SGHTA and CDR2 is FQGTGA. In DNA, the CDR3 is TGTGCCAGCAGCCCTGGACTAGCGGGAGCTGACGAGCAGTACTTC. Its protein is CASSPGLAGADEQYF.

The V call is TRBV7-9, the J call TRBJ2-1, with 7 bases aligning to TRBD1. CDR1 and CDR2 from the germline V gene are SEHNR and FQNEAQ (reference sequence). V was clipped by 4 bases and J by 1 base; unmatched bases: 4. The CDR3 contains 15 residues. CDR3 DNA sequence: TGTGCCAGCAGCTCCAGGGGGACGTCCTACAATGAGCAGTTCTTC. Translation gives CASSSRGTSYNEQFF.

The chain recombines TRBV5-4 with TRBJ2-1, with TRBD2 matching 9 bases. The CDR3 spans 16 residues. Germline assignment: CDR1 SGHNT and CDR2 YYREEE (reference sequence). The ends lost 0 bases at V and 1 base at J; junction bases unmatched: 2. The CDR3 loop reads CASSLGLAVSYNEQFF. The CDR3 DNA reads as TGTGCCAGCAGCTTGGGACTAGCGGTATCCTACAATGAGCAGTTCTTC.

This chain joins TRBV7-9 and TRBJ1-1; D may be TRBD1 (5 bases). CDR3 size: 10 residues. V was clipped by 5 bases and J by 11 bases, with 9 bases between them. Germline CDR1 reads SEHNR; CDR2 reads FQNEAQ (reference sequence). The CDR3 DNA reads as TGTGCCAGCAGCCCAGGGCGGGCTTTCTTT. This encodes CASSPGRAFF.

In nucleotides, the CDR3 is TGTGCCAGCAGTGACAGGGGCCGGGTAGTATTTGGCTACACCTTC. Protein product: CASSDRGRVVFGYTF. The gene calls are TRBV2 and TRBJ1-2; TRBD1 is a possible D gene (6 bases). V dropped 3 bases and J dropped 7 bases, with 18 bases sitting between them. The CDR3 length is 15 residues. Per germline, CDR1 SNHLY and CDR2 FYNNEI.

The rearrangement links TRBV29-1 to TRBJ1-4; TRBD1 aligns across 7 bases. Germline-derived CDR1 and CDR2 are SQVTM and ANQGSEA. Trimming at V came to 2 bases and at J to 0 bases, leaving 0 bases not matched to a gene. This CDR3 comprises 14 residues. The CDR3 is CSVETGATNEKLFF. The CDR3 DNA follows: TGCAGCGTTGAAACAGGGGCAACTAATGAAAAACTGTTTTTT.

With respect to this clone: Additional DNA sequences in this sample encode the identical CDR3. The chain recombines TRBV5-1 with TRBJ2-1; TRBD1 matches at 8 bases. The V gene end was trimmed by 3 bases and the J gene end by 0 bases; junction bases not matched to a gene: 2. This CDR3 is 15 amino acids long. Germline V gene sequence: CDR1 SGHRS, CDR2 YFSETQ. As DNA, the CDR3 is TGCGCCAGCAGCTCCGGACAGGGCTCCTACAATGAGCAGTTCTTC. Translated: CASSSGQGSYNEQFF.

This sequence joins TRBV5-6 and TRBJ1-2, with 10 bases aligning to TRBD1. J gave up 8 bases and V 3 bases, and 4 bases lay outside the gene matches. CDR1 and CDR2 from the germline V gene are SGHDT and YYEEEE. There are 13 residues in the CDR3. CDR3 loop: CASSSGTGAGYTF. The CDR3 DNA reads TGTGCCAGCAGCTCGGGGACAGGGGCGGGCTACACCTTC.

This clone was recorded a few times. The rearrangement joins TRBV11-1 to TRBJ1-6; the match to TRBD1 covers 8 bases. The CDR3 spans 16 residues. J lost 6 bases, V lost 1 base, and 5 bases had no gene match. The germline V gene has CDR1 SGHAT and CDR2 FQDESV (reference sequence). CDR3 nucleotides: TGTGCCAGCAGCTTAGGAGACAGGGGCGGTAATTCACCCCTCCACTTT. The encoded protein is CASSLGDRGGNSPLHF.

The V call is TRBV10-2, the J call TRBJ2-7, with 10 positions matching TRBD2. V shed 2 bases, J shed 7 bases, and the junction held 5 bases outside the gene matches. Germline assignment: CDR1 WSHSY and CDR2 SAAADI. This CDR3 is 14 amino acids long. In DNA form, the CDR3 reads TGCGCCAGCAGTGAGCTGAGCGGGAGGGGTGAGCAGTACTTC. Protein product: CASSELSGRGEQYF.

The sample holds a few counts of this clone. The rearrangement uses TRBV4-2 and TRBJ1-2; no clear D. The germline gives CDR1 LGHNA, CDR2 YNFKEQ. There are 14 residues in the CDR3. V gave up 1 base and J gave up 2 bases, with 8 bases separating them. The CDR3 protein is CASSQVVENYGYTF. The CDR3 nucleotides read TGTGCCAGCAGCCAAGTGGTGGAGAACTATGGCTACACCTTC.